This T cell receptor beta chain was profiled in a study of metastatic and nonmetastatic thyroid tumors. Points from the study as a whole: Reported TCR beta diversity, measured in blood and tumor, was significantly higher for malignant thyroid tumors than for benign nodules.

From germline, CDR1 is SGHTA and CDR2 FQGNSA. The CDR3 contains 13 residues. The V end lost 2 bases, the J end lost 5 bases, and 10 bases lay between the germline ends. Not a single patient had been given any form of treatment at any point before undergoing thyroid surgery. Details on this clone: What it binds is unknown.

Study processing details: Building a distant-metastasis classifier for papillary thyroid cancer drew on CDR3 differences across clinicopathological groups. TCRdb re-clonotyped the PCR reads via MiXCR. The V and J calls were not made by the authors but by TCRdb's processing. The sample consists of about 17,000 clones, about 29% of them appearing once. This TCR derives from a female donor with papillary thyroid cancer or a benign thyroid nodule (not recorded which). Some clones in this sample may be carry-over from other donors' samples. Sequencing was done on a sample of tumor tissue. V gene TRBV7-2 combines with J gene TRBJ2-7; D not certain. CDR3 region: CASSLSSTNEQYF. In DNA, the CDR3 is TGTGCCAGCAGCTTATCGTCCACCAACGAGCAGTACTTC.